This T cell receptor (beta chain) comes out of a study of cytomegalovirus exposure and HLA in healthy donors (dated 2017 in TCRdb). A note on the overall study: An earlier analysis of several hundred of the donors reported about 280 Gb of sequence data and 117 million unique TCR beta sequences obtained from about 179 million T cells. About 280 gigabases of sequencing data and roughly 81 million unique TCR sequences made up an early release that covered 640 HLA-typed donors. Of the approximately 400 genotyped donors, 80% to 90% were placed in the genetic ancestry cluster associated with self-reported Caucasian donors. The study aimed to test whether cataloging public T cell receptors could reveal signatures of past pathogen exposure. The study profiled the T cell repertoires of fewer than 850 subjects by immunosequencing and related them to cytomegalovirus serostatus. Along with the approximately 700-subject first cohort, a separate validation cohort of 120 different subjects was used. To predict cytomegalovirus infection status, the study brought together high-throughput TCR immunosequencing, statistical association of individual TCRs with disease status, and machine learning. In a later analysis, previously published TCR beta repertoires from more than 500 donors were re-analyzed and high-resolution HLA genotyping was added so that TCR occurrence patterns could be studied. Rather than drawing on any new phenotypic data, the later analysis identified candidate immune exposures from TCR beta sequences and the way those sequences occurred across donors. To decide whether each TCR beta V gene segment behaved as functional or pseudogenic, an earlier analysis of 587 of the donors relied on high-throughput TCR beta sequencing. Donor age, sex, ethnicity and CMV serostatus were compiled together with the repertoire data. A later genetic analysis took genome-wide SNP genotypes for about 55% of the 666 donors and used that subset as a discovery cohort. All discovery cohort repertoires had been generated using a single sequencing platform. HLA typing covered class I and class II loci at four-digit resolution. The number of typed donors differed by locus: about 620-630 for A, B, C, DRB1 and DQB1; some 540 for DQA1; 606 for DPA1; and some 470 for DPB1. Roughly five DR-DQ haplotypes were handled as single units for association and clustering, since linkage in the cohort was strong. Among roughly 400 genotyped donors of the cohort, an average of about 240,000 unique TCR beta nucleotide sequences were sequenced per donor, 15% to 20% of them non-productive.

The library was prepared using the immunoSEQ multiplex PCR assay. For the multiplex PCR, a mixture combining 60 forward primers for TCR Vbeta segments and 13 reverse primers for TCR Jbeta segments was used. The CDR3 region of rearranged TCR beta genes was amplified from genomic DNA by a multiplex PCR assay. The amplified TCR beta libraries were sequenced on the Illumina HiSeq System as 87-base-pair reads. The authors' pipeline ran thus. A later analysis tallied 70 million to 100 million unique TCR beta chains across the 600 to 700 repertoires, and 10 million to 11 million of those chains were shared by two or more donors. A nearest-neighbor algorithm error-corrected the raw reads and collapsed the reads into unique sequences, merging closely related sequences to remove PCR and sequencing errors. V, D and J gene segments were assigned by aligning CDR3 sequences to IMGT reference sequences. For a sequence to be retained, at least a six-nucleotide match to both a V gene segment and a J gene segment was required. Rearrangements were classified as productive when the CDR3 lacked stop codons and remained in frame with V and J, and all other rearrangements were classified as non-productive. CDR3 was defined by IMGT convention, running from the second conserved V-encoded cysteine to the conserved J-encoded phenylalanine. The earlier analysis of about 530 of the donors excluded any sequence lacking an unambiguous match to a single V gene segment. An earlier analysis of around 600 of the donors classified V segments as functional when productive rearrangements were above 56.7% and as segregating when the standard deviation between donors was above 5%. A statistical classification framework was developed to diagnose cytomegalovirus status using the catalog of TCR beta chain sequences. In a later analysis, V and J genes were assigned by comparing TCR nucleotide sequences against IMGT/GENE-DB human TR gene sequences. Using the TCRdist pipeline, a later analysis assigned CDR3 sequences along with most-parsimonious VDJ recombination scenarios. In a later analysis, each TCR beta chain was defined by its CDR3 amino acid sequence together with its V-gene family, and reads without a unique V-gene family were excluded. To address suspected cross-contamination and a sequencing artifact, a later analysis removed 550 to 750 highly shared, low-generation-probability nucleotide sequences. In a later analysis, a clonal expansion index for each public chain was calculated from normalized within-repertoire ranks of inferred template counts. A later analysis computed generation probabilities with a VDJ recombination model fitted to out-of-frame rearrangements, and checked the results against IGoR. In a later analysis, hypergeometric tests were used to score TCR-TCR, TCR-HLA and TCR-CMV co-occurrence, with a repertoire-size bias correction applied to TCR pairs. A later analysis estimated false discovery rates by permuting HLA or CMV assignments 20 times. In a later analysis, co-occurring TCRs were grouped using DBSCAN, and TCRdist sequence similarity was added for clustering within HLA-allele-positive subsets. Repertoires with fewer than 30,000 or more than 120,000 public chains, plus five repertoires with anomalous nucleotide sharing, were excluded from co-occurrence clustering. TCRdb retrieved this table from immuneACCESS and kept in-frame rearrangements only. Not all clones are present; in checked studies, unresolved V genes account for under half, and no reason is known for the remainder. Clone size and the V and J calls come from that table; the DNA yielded D and trimming. This sample comprises around 100,000 clones, approximately 81% of them detected only once. The top ten clonotypes cover over 4% of the sample.

Notes on this clone: This clone's antigen is unknown. The sample holds no much larger clone one base away, and base qualities are not on file.

Points the paper makes about the study in general: This cohort had only TCR beta chains sequenced, and the lack of alpha or paired-chain data limited which features could be detected. Strong co-occurrence of HLA alleles, especially DR and DQ, made assigning TCR associations to individual alleles difficult. Because some donors lacked HLA typing at each locus, the association tests relied only on the typed subset. Most TCR sequences were seen in very few donors, while some public TCRs were found in many individuals. In a later analysis, TCR association rates were found to vary across HLA loci, with the most associated TCRs seen for DRB1 alleles and the fewest for HLA-C alleles. According to a later genetic analysis, donors in an Asian-associated ancestry cluster had fewer N-insertions in productive TCRs than the approximately 710-donor mean. The earlier analysis of approximately 540 of the donors excluded roughly 17 rarely observed V segments, including chromosome 9 orphons, because counts were too low. The authors suggested that the approach could potentially be extended to other disease states and immunological phenotypes. A few of the identified cytomegalovirus-associated TCR beta chains were confirmed in vitro to be specific for cytomegalovirus antigens. A later analysis reported that several top co-occurrence clusters appeared linked to parvovirus B19, influenza, CMV and Epstein-Barr virus. An association between a missense DCLRE1C variant and V-gene and J-gene trimming of TCR beta chains was found in a later genetic analysis and replicated in an independent cohort. A cluster of highly shared sequence variants was judged likely to represent a technical artifact of the sequencing pipeline. Most CMV-associated TCR beta chains appeared to be HLA-restricted in a later analysis, and the HLA associations seemed to be driven largely by CMV exposure. Presence/absence analyses assumed roughly uniform sequencing depth across donors, an assumption that may not hold. At a false discovery rate of 0.05, a later analysis linked roughly 17,000 TCR beta sequences to specific HLA alleles. In both the original and validation cohorts, the classifier was reported to diagnose cytomegalovirus status with high specificity and sensitivity. For the cohort, immune exposure information was limited to CMV serostatus. A later analysis found that HLA-associated TCR beta chains were more clonally expanded and had lower generation probabilities than equally common non-associated chains. Correlated functional status among segregating V segments might be attributable to linkage disequilibrium, but an unknown experimental factor could not be ruled out. Broadly in line with IMGT annotations, most TCR beta V segments showed up in productive rearrangements about 90% or about 30% of the time in an earlier analysis of several hundred of the donors. A further reported finding was that TCR beta sequences accurately predicted the HLA-A and HLA-B alleles for most subjects in the first cohort. In the study, approximately 160 TCR beta chains were listed as associated with cytomegalovirus.

The cohort consisted of 600 to 700 healthy bone marrow donors. At the time of sampling, all cohort members were nominally healthy, though unrecorded immune exposures were likely present. The donor tested CMV seropositive and was one of the 289 seropositive cohort members. Each donor provided a peripheral blood sample, and peripheral blood mononuclear cells were used for TCR beta sequencing. The Qiagen DNeasy Blood Extraction Kit was used to extract genomic DNA from the blood cell samples. Sequencing was performed on PBMCs. The clonotype was recovered from a woman aged 40 to 55 in good health and CMV-seropositive.

The CDR3 protein: CASSLQGDYEQYF. At the DNA level, the sequence is TGTGCCAGCTCATTACAGGGGGACTACGAGCAGTACTTC. The chain is assembled from TRBV18 and TRBJ2-7; 8 central bases correspond to TRBD1. CDR1 and CDR2 were assigned from the germline V gene as KGHSH and LQKENI. Inclusive of the bounding cysteine and phenylalanine, the CDR3 is 13 residues long. CDR3 DNA is the only sequence kept; it has 39 bases, read in frame from the first base. From V the trimming removes 5 bases and from J it removes 3 bases, while the gene matches leave 3 bases of the junction unaccounted for.